These 13 T cell receptor beta chains were sequenced from one sample in a study of T cell repertoires in cytomegalovirus infection. Using its own MiXCR run on the reads, TCRdb lists one record per CDR3 protein. Of about 310,000 distinct CDR3 sequences in the sample, about a sixth were seen once. Sequenced: PBMCs. The receptors shown here come from a human donor in good health (CMV status not recorded). Some clones in this sample may be carry-over from other donors' samples.

This clonotype was seen many times. The chain has TRBV6-1 and TRBJ2-2; TRBD2 is a possible D gene (6 bases). The CDR3 totals 16 residues. Germline loops: CDR1 MNHNS, CDR2 SASEGT. The ends were cut back, 3 bases at V and 0 bases at J, with 11 bases in the middle. DNA of the CDR3: TGTGCCAGCAGTGAGCGGGACTGGCCGAACACCGGGGAGCTGTTTTTT. This translates into CASSERDWPNTGELFF.

As for this clonotype: A read error may be the cause here, since a much bigger clone is one base away. The rearrangement joins TRBV7-9 to TRBJ1-2; no definite D call. Germline-derived CDR1 and CDR2 are SEHNR and FQNEAQ (reference sequence). This CDR3 is built from 15 residues. The DNA for the CDR3 is TGTGCCAGCAGCTGGTCACCAAATCTGAACTATTGCTACACCTTC. Amino acids: CASSWSPNLNYCYTF.

This clonotype was counted at least ten times. The J gene is TRBJ2-7, the V gene TRBV7-9; D is undetermined. There are 16 residues in the CDR3. Trimming stripped 5 bases from V and 1 base from J, with 18 bases between. Germline V gene data show CDR1 as SEHNR and CDR2 as FQNEAQ (reference sequence). Written as DNA, the CDR3 is TGTGCCAGCAGCCCCGAGGAAGGGATTAAGTCCTACGAGCAGTACTTC. Encoded protein: CASSPEEGIKSYEQYF.

This clonotype was seen many times. The V call is TRBV7-2, the J call TRBJ2-2, with TRBD1 identical over 8 bases. The length of the CDR3 is 17 residues. V was pared by 4 bases and J by 0 bases, with 7 bases of the junction left unmatched. Germline V lookup: CDR1 SGHTA, CDR2 FQGNSA. CDR3: CASSSSRTGTNTGELFF. The CDR3 coding sequence is TGTGCCAGCAGCTCCTCGAGGACAGGGACGAACACCGGGGAGCTGTTTTTT.

V gene TRBV4-1 combines with J gene TRBJ1-3; 9 bases align to TRBD1. The CDR3 is 20 residues long. Germline-derived CDR1 and CDR2 are MGHRA and YSYEKL. V shed 4 bases, J shed 0 bases, and the junction held 16 bases outside the gene matches. The CDR3 sequence is CASSLDVPGQGSGSGNTIYF. The CDR3 coding sequence is TGCGCCAGCAGCCTAGATGTCCCGGGACAGGGATCGGGCTCTGGAAACACCATATATTTT.

The chain couples TRBV28 to TRBJ2-5; TRBD1 is a possible D gene (5 bases). This CDR3 spans 15 amino acids. Germline V lookup: CDR1 MDHEN, CDR2 SYDVKM. V lost 4 bases and J 3 bases, leaving 15 bases between the germline ends. CDR3 sequence: CASSSSFKGEETQYF. The CDR3 nucleotides read TGTGCCAGCAGTTCGTCCTTCAAAGGGGAAGAGACCCAGTACTTC.

Notes on this clonotype: A much more abundant neighbour one base away suggests this may be a read error. This CDR3 is missing its conserved last phenylalanine or tryptophan, likely due to a read error. The gene calls are TRBV10-3 and TRBJ1-2; D uncertain. The CDR3 runs to 15 residues. The V gene lost 1 base and the J gene lost 6 bases, with 15 bases spanning the gap. From germline, CDR1 is ENHRY and CDR2 SYGVKD. The CDR3 bases are TGTGCCATCAGTGAGTACAAAGGACGGTTGGATGGCTACACCCTC. Its translation is CAISEYKGRLDGYTL.

This clonotype was counted ten times or more. The chain is built from TRBV20-1 and TRBJ2-7; 7 nucleotides agree with TRBD1. CDR1 and CDR2 from the germline V gene are DFQATT and SNEGSKA (reference sequence). This CDR3 has 14 residues. J gave up 2 bases and V 4 bases, and 8 bases lay outside the gene matches. CDR3 nucleotides: TGCAGTGCTACGAACGGGGACAGCACCTACGAGCAGTACTTC. This sequence encodes CSATNGDSTYEQYF.

About this clonotype: Mismatch with germline at one junction end may stem from a read error. This sequence joins TRBV6-1 and TRBJ1-2; possibly TRBD1 for D (5 bases). The germline CDR1 and CDR2 sequences are MNHNS and SASEGT. The CDR3 is made up of 15 amino acids. The CDR3 sequence: CASSGTRDPMGTRGF. The CDR3 DNA reads TGTGCCAGCAGTGGGACCAGGGACCCAATGGGGACTAGAGGCTTC.

This clonotype has a handful of counts. V and J are TRBV6-2 or TRBV6-3 and TRBJ2-5; D unresolved. V lost 0 bases, J lost 7 bases, and 6 bases lay in between. Per germline, CDR1 MNHEY and CDR2 SVGEGT. The CDR3 is 12 residues long. CDR3 in amino acids: CASSYSTVTQYF. CDR3 in DNA: TGTGCCAGCAGTTACTCGACCGTGACCCAGTACTTC.

This clonotype was seen at least ten times. The rearrangement joins TRBV28 to TRBJ1-5; TRBD1 matches at 8 bases. The CDR3 length is 16 residues. After removal of 5 bases from V and 3 bases from J, the junction contained 9 bases not matched to a gene. CDR1 MDHEN and CDR2 SYDVKM come from the germline V gene. CDR3 in DNA: TGTGCCAGCAGTACTCCGGGACAGGCGGACAATCAGCCCCAGCATTTT. The encoded protein is CASSTPGQADNQPQHF.

In its sample, this clonotype was seen many times. The CDR3 DNA sequence: TGTGCCAGCAGTGAGGACAGGGACACTGAAGCTTTCTTT. Its translation: CASSEDRDTEAFF. The rearrangement uses TRBV2 and TRBJ1-1, with 8 bases identical to TRBD1. Germline lookup yields CDR1 SNHLY and CDR2 FYNNEI. The ends lost 3 bases at V and 3 bases at J; junction bases unmatched: 0. The CDR3 length is 13 residues.

J is TRBJ2-7 and V is TRBV20-1; TRBD2 matches at 10 bases. Germline trimming cut 4 bases from V and 1 base from J; bases unmatched to any gene: 4. Germline CDR1 DFQATT, CDR2 SNEGSKA (reference sequence). This CDR3 spans 14 amino acids. The CDR3 DNA reads TGCAGTGCTAATAGCGGGGGGCCTTCCTACGAGCAGTACTTC. Translated, it gives CSANSGGPSYEQYF.